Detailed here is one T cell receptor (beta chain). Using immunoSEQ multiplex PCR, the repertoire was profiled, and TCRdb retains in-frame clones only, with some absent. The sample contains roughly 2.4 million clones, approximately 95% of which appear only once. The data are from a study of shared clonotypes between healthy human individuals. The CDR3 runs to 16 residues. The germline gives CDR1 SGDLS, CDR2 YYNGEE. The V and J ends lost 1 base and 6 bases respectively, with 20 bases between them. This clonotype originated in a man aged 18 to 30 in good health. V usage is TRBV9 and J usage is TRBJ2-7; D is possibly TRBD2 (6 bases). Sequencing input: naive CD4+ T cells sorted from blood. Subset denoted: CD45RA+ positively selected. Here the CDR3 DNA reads TGTGCCAGCAGCGTAAGCCCCACAGGAGGGCCTGTCGAGCAGTACTTC. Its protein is CASSVSPTGGPVEQYF.